The 20 T cell receptor beta chains reported below all come from one sample, sequenced in a study of T cell repertoires in cytomegalovirus infection. These receptors have no known antigen. In TCRdb, the reads were re-called with MiXCR into one record per CDR3 protein. The sample carries 230,000 or so distinct CDR3 sequences, approximately 38% recorded once. The sequenced sample was CD8+ T cells from cultured PBMCs, obtained from culture after CMV antigen stimulation. These receptors were collected from a human donor in good health (CMV status not recorded). Some clones in this sample may be carry-over from other donors' samples.

The J gene is TRBJ2-7, the V gene TRBV12-3 or TRBV12-4; D may be TRBD2 (6 bases). This CDR3 contains 14 residues. Trimming shortened V by 5 bases and J by 0 bases, and 11 bases separated the two germline ends. The CDR3 coding sequence is TGTGCCAGCAGTCCAGCGGGCCGCTCCTACGAGCAGTACTTC. This codes for CASSPAGRSYEQYF.

This clonotype was recorded at least ten times. The V and J genes are TRBV7-8 and TRBJ1-2; D gene uncertain. The ends were cut back, 1 base at V and 11 bases at J, with 8 bases in the middle. The CDR3 has 11 residues. Per germline, CDR1 SGHVS and CDR2 FQNEAQ. The CDR3 DNA reads as TGTGCCAGCAGCTTAGGGGCGGCGTACACCTTC. Protein: CASSLGAAYTF.

This clonotype turned up a few times. The chain couples TRBV4-2 to TRBJ2-7; 9 positions agree with TRBD1. This CDR3 region has 15 residues. Germline V gives CDR1 LGHNA, CDR2 YNFKEQ. V shed 0 bases and J 5 bases; nucleotides not matched to a gene: 5. CDR3 nucleotides: TGTGCCAGCAGCCAAGAGAGGACAGGGGCCAACGAGCAGTACTTC. Amino acid sequence: CASSQERTGANEQYF.

This clonotype was picked up a small number of times. V usage is TRBV6-1 and J usage is TRBJ1-1; the D is unclear. The V end lost 3 bases, the J end lost 1 base, and 9 bases lay between the germline ends. This CDR3 is 14 amino acids long. Germline CDR1 MNHNS, CDR2 SASEGT. Here the CDR3 DNA reads TGTGCCAGCAGTGACTGGCCGCCGAACACTGAAGCTTTCTTT. Protein sequence: CASSDWPPNTEAFF.

This clonotype appeared many times. CDR3 bases: TGTGCCAGCAGTCCAAAACCCGGGACAGGGATTTGGGAGCAGTACTTC. It yields the protein CASSPKPGTGIWEQYF. The J gene is TRBJ2-7, the V gene TRBV2; 9 bases are a match to TRBD1. Germline loops: CDR1 SNHLY, CDR2 FYNNEI. Trimming at V came to 5 bases and at J to 7 bases, leaving 15 bases not matched to a gene. The CDR3 sequence is 16 residues long.

This clonotype was recorded a few times. The chain has TRBV25-1 and TRBJ2-3, with D perhaps TRBD2 (7 bases). The CDR3 covers 16 residues. CDR1 is MGHDK and CDR2 is SYGVNS in the germline V gene. V was clipped by 2 bases and J by 5 bases, with 17 bases between them. The CDR3 region has the DNA TGTGCCAGCAGTGAAAGGCGGGGGCACGGAGGAGATACGCAGTATTTT. Residues: CASSERRGHGGDTQYF.

This clonotype has a handful of counts. The J gene is TRBJ2-7, the V gene TRBV7-2; D is possibly TRBD1 (6 bases). This CDR3 is 13 amino acids long. V was clipped by 6 bases and J by 3 bases, with 12 bases between them. Germline CDR1 is SGHTA and CDR2 is FQGNSA. CDR3 DNA sequence: TGTGCCAGCAGGGAGGACAGATACTACGAGCAGTACTTC. The encoded protein is CASREDRYYEQYF. The entire variable domain, with the rest obtained from reference TRBV7-2 and TRBJ2-7, is as follows: GAGVSQSPSNKVTEKGKDVELRCDPISGHTALYWYRQSLGQGLEFLIYFQGNSAPDKSGLPSDRFSAERTGGSVSTLTIQRTQQEDSAVYLCASREDRYYEQYFGPGTRLTVT.

As for this clonotype: One junction end does not reproduce the germline sequence, and a read error may be involved. This chain connects TRBV7-8 to TRBJ1-3; no definite D call. The CDR3 length is 14 residues. Germline assignment: CDR1 SGHVS and CDR2 FQNEAQ. CDR3 sequence reads: CASSLAGSGNPIYF. The CDR3, as DNA: TGTGCCAGCAGCCTGGCGGGCTCTGGAAACCCCATATATTTT.

The chain carries TRBV12-3 or TRBV12-4 and TRBJ2-7, with a weak D call TRBD2 (6 bases). The V end lost 5 bases, the J end lost 5 bases, and 16 bases lay between the germline ends. CDR3 length: 14 residues. The CDR3 here is CASSTWAPGDEQYF. The CDR3 DNA reads TGTGCCAGCAGTACGTGGGCCCCGGGAGACGAGCAGTACTTC.

The rearrangement links TRBV5-1 to TRBJ1-5, with 7 bases lining up with TRBD1. The CDR3 is made up of 15 amino acids. J lost 4 bases, V lost 4 bases, and 8 bases had no gene match. From germline, CDR1 is SGHRS and CDR2 YFSETQ. The CDR3 loop is CASSPSDRTNQPQHF. In DNA form, the CDR3 reads TGCGCCAGCAGCCCCTCGGACAGGACAAATCAGCCCCAGCATTTT.

The gene calls are TRBV19 and TRBJ1-2, with 7 bases that match TRBD1. The CDR3 extends over 16 amino acids. With 5 bases clipped from V and 3 bases from J, the junction kept 12 bases outside the gene matches. CDR1 and CDR2 (germline): LNHDA, SQIVND (reference sequence). CDR3 in DNA: TGTGCCAGTAGTCCCCGATGGCAGGGGGTCTACTATGGCTACACCTTC. It translates to CASSPRWQGVYYGYTF.

The rearrangement joins TRBV7-9 to TRBJ1-5; 8 positions agree with TRBD1. Germline CDR1 reads SEHNR; CDR2 reads FQNEAQ (reference sequence). J lost 3 bases, V lost 1 base, and 11 bases had no gene match. The CDR3 extends over 18 amino acids. CDR3 amino acids: CASSLGTQGASSNQPQHF. The DNA for the CDR3 is TGTGCCAGCAGCTTAGGAACTCAGGGGGCTTCTTCCAATCAGCCCCAGCATTTT.

The chain carries TRBV29-1 and TRBJ1-2, with TRBD1 identical over 9 bases. Germline CDR1 and CDR2: SQVTM and ANQGSEA. The CDR3 runs to 13 residues. V was clipped by 6 bases and J by 2 bases; unmatched bases: 4. CDR3 amino acids: CSVDGTGNYGYTF. In nucleotides, the CDR3 is TGCAGCGTGGACGGGACAGGGAACTATGGCTACACCTTC.

The chain employs TRBV11-2 and TRBJ2-5; a possible D gene is TRBD2 (6 bases). This CDR3 contains 14 residues. With 1 base removed from V and 9 bases from J, the gap between germline ends came to 15 bases. Germline lookup yields CDR1 SGHAT and CDR2 FQNNGV. The CDR3 nucleotides read TGTGCCAGCAGCTTAGCGGGACTCCCCGTGGCCCAGTACTTC. This translates into CASSLAGLPVAQYF.

The rearrangement joins TRBV12-3 or TRBV12-4 to TRBJ1-4, with 8 bases lining up with TRBD1. The CDR3 totals 12 residues. With V trimmed by 6 bases and J by 11 bases, 5 bases remained unmatched. CDR3 residues: CASRPTGEKLFF. CDR3 nucleotides: TGTGCCAGCAGACCGACAGGGGAGAAACTGTTTTTT.

In the case of this clonotype: Mismatch with germline at one junction end may stem from a read error. CDR3 amino acids: CASSQDGSGLSYEQYF. In DNA, the CDR3 is TGTGCCAGCAGCCAAGATGGGTCGGGACTCTCCTACGAGCAGTACTTC. The rearrangement uses TRBV4-1 and TRBJ2-7; TRBD2 might be the D (6 bases). The CDR3 is 16 amino acids. Germline V CDR1 and CDR2: MGHRA, YSYEKL.

This clonotype was observed a handful of times. The chain links TRBV27 to TRBJ2-1; D might be TRBD2 (5 bases). The CDR3 runs to 15 residues. The germline CDR1 and CDR2 sequences are MNHEY and SMNVEV (reference sequence). V lost 2 bases and J lost 6, with 14 bases in between. The CDR3 nucleotides are TGTGCCAGCAGTTTAAGAGACACCGGGGTCAATGAGCAGTTCTTC. It is translated as CASSLRDTGVNEQFF.

V and J are TRBV7-6 and TRBJ2-2; D uncertain. There are 14 residues in the CDR3. Trimming took 2 bases from V and 5 from J, leaving 9 bases between them. The V gene's germline CDR1 is SGHVS and CDR2 FNYEAQ. The CDR3 here is CASSLLSGTGELFF. CDR3 DNA: TGTGCCAGCAGCTTACTATCCGGGACCGGGGAGCTGTTTTTT.

The CDR3 region is CASSLVAEETQYF. The CDR3 DNA reads as TGTGCCAGCAGCTTAGTCGCAGAGGAGACCCAGTACTTC. The J gene is TRBJ2-5, the V gene TRBV11-2, with unresolved D. Germline V gene lookup returns CDR1 SGHAT and CDR2 FQNNGV. There are 13 residues in the CDR3. Between the trimmed V and J ends, which lost 1 base and 5 bases, there was a span of 8 bases.

The chain uses TRBV10-3 and TRBJ2-1; 9 bases are a match to TRBD2. V was clipped by 7 bases and J by 8 bases; unmatched bases: 9. CDR3 length: 14 amino acids. Germline CDR1 is ENHRY and CDR2 is SYGVKD. The CDR3 spells CAITAAGGPDEQFF. DNA for the CDR3: TGTGCCATCACTGCGGCGGGAGGGCCGGATGAGCAGTTCTTC.